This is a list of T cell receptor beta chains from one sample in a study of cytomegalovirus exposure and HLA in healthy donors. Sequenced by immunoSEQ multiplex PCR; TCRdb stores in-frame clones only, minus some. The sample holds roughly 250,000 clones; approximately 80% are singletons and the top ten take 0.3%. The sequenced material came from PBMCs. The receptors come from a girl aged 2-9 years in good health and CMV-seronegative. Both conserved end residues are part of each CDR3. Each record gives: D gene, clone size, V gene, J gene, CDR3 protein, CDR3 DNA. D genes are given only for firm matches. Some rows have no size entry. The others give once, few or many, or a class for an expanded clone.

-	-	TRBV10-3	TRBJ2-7	CAISEFSSSEQYF	TGTGCCATCAGTGAGTTCAGCAGTAGCGAGCAGTACTTC
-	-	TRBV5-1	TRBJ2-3	CASSPMAQKTDTQYF	TGCGCCAGCAGTCCAATGGCTCAGAAAACAGATACGCAGTATTTT
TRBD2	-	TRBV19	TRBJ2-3	CASSWLAGSTDTQYF	TGTGCCAGTAGCTGGCTAGCGGGGAGCACAGATACGCAGTATTTT
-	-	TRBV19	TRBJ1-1	CASSFRGTEAFF	TGTGCCAGTAGTTTCCGAGGGACTGAAGCTTTCTTT
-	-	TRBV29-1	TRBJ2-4	CSVDGGAKNIQYF	TGCAGCGTTGATGGGGGGGCCAAAAACATTCAGTACTTC
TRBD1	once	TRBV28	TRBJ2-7	CASSLWRQGDEQYF	TGTGCCAGCAGTTTATGGAGGCAGGGGGACGAGCAGTACTTC
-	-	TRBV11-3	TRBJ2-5	CASSLEGHGTQYF	TGTGCCAGCAGCTTAGAGGGGCATGGGACCCAGTACTTC
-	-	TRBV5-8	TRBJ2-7	CASSLFLSQDRQYF	TGTGCCAGCAGCTTGTTTTTGTCCCAGGACAGGCAGTACTTC
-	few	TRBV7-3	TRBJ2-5	CASSLGSGAETQYF	TGTGCCAGCAGCTTAGGATCAGGGGCAGAGACCCAGTACTTC
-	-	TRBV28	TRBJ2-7	CASDREPSVLSEQYF	TGTGCCAGCGATAGGGAGCCGTCGGTCCTCTCCGAGCAGTACTTC
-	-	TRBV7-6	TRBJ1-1	CASSLVAESEAFF	TGTGCCAGCAGCTTAGTTGCAGAATCTGAAGCTTTCTTT
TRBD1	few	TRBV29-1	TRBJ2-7	CSAVTGVNSYEQYF	TGCAGCGCTGTGACAGGGGTGAACTCCTACGAGCAGTACTTC
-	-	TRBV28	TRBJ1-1	CASSPAGVGTEAFF	TGTGCCAGCAGTCCCGCCGGGGTGGGCACTGAAGCTTTCTTT
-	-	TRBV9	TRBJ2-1	CASSRKWAGSYNEQFF	TGTGCCAGCAGCAGAAAGTGGGCGGGCTCCTACAATGAGCAGTTCTTC
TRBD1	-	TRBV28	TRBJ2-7	CASSSTTESDRGISYEQYF	TGTGCCAGCAGTTCGACGACCGAGTCTGACAGGGGAATATCCTACGAGCAGTACTTC
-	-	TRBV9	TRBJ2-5	CASSDRVGRDETQYF	TGTGCCAGCAGCGATCGGGTCGGGCGGGACGAGACCCAGTACTTC
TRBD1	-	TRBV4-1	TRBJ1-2	CASSQRDRDSGYTF	TGCGCCAGCAGCCAGCGGGACAGGGACTCCGGCTACACCTTC
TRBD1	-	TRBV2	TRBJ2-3	CASVDREFTDTQYF	TGTGCCAGTGTGGACAGGGAATTCACAGATACGCAGTATTTT
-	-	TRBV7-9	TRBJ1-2	CASSLDRYGYTF	TGTGCCAGCAGCTTAGACCGGTATGGCTACACCTTC
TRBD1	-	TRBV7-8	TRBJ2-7	CASSFRAGTVYEQYF	TGTGCCAGCAGCTTTCGAGCCGGGACAGTCTACGAGCAGTACTTC